The sequence of this T cell receptor (beta chain) was determined in a study of cytomegalovirus exposure and HLA in healthy donors. Of note for this clone: Its specificity is unknown.

Each donor was nominally healthy when sampled (though unrecorded immune exposures were likely). The J segment lost 0 bases and the V segment lost 5 bases, leaving 5 bases of the junction unmatched. CDR1 is SGHRS, CDR2 YFSETQ, per germline. The CDR3 loop spans 15 amino acids. Primers: 60 Vbeta forward and 13 Jbeta reverse. Some clones are missing from TCRdb's copy, which holds only in-frame ones; the method was immunoSEQ multiplex PCR. The table has 250,000 to 350,000 clones, 86% seen once. Study results and caveats: A later analysis linked a missense variant in DCLRE1C to the trimming of TCR beta V and J genes.

This receptor was identified in a man in his forties in good health and CMV-seropositive. What was sequenced was PBMCs. The rearrangement links TRBV5-1 to TRBJ2-1, with 7 bases identical to TRBD2. In DNA form, the CDR3 reads TGCGCCAGCAGACGAGCGGGGAGCTCCTACAATGAGCAGTTCTTC. Its translation: CASRRAGSSYNEQFF.